Below, 30 T cell receptor beta chains from the same sample are listed, as sequenced in a study of blood T cell repertoires in COVID-19. Sequencing used immunoSEQ multiplex PCR; TCRdb keeps in-frame clones, though not all of them. Of about 68,000 clones in the sample, 85% were seen once. Sequencing was carried out using peripheral blood. The receptors stem from a man aged 50 to 60 with acute or convalescent COVID-19.

This chain joins TRBV7-9 and TRBJ2-3; the match to TRBD2 covers 9 bases. The CDR3 is made up of 15 amino acids. The germline gives CDR1 SEHNR, CDR2 FQNEAQ (reference sequence). V was pared by 7 bases and J by 3 bases, with 8 bases of the junction left unmatched. CDR3 nucleotides: TGTGCCAGCATCGGGCGGGGGGGCCTGACAGATACGCAGTATTTT. Translation: CASIGRGGLTDTQYF.

This clone occurred once. The chain employs TRBV9 and TRBJ1-3; D remains unclear. This CDR3 region has 16 residues. The V gene lost 3 bases and the J gene lost 5 bases, with 18 bases spanning the gap. Per germline, CDR1 SGDLS and CDR2 YYNGEE. CDR3 in amino acids: CASSGLREGGRNTIYF. In DNA form, the CDR3 reads TGTGCCAGCAGCGGACTCCGGGAGGGTGGAAGAAACACCATATATTTT.

V and J are TRBV2 and TRBJ2-7; TRBD1 aligns across 10 bases. J gave up 4 bases and V 6 bases, and 9 bases lay outside the gene matches. Germline CDR1 and CDR2: SNHLY and FYNNEI. CDR3 length: 15 residues. CDR3 nucleotides: TGTGCCAGCAGGGCCGGGACAGGGGCTCTGTACGAGCAGTACTTC. Its translation is CASRAGTGALYEQYF.

The CDR3, as DNA: TGTGCCAGCAGTGATTGGAGACAGGCCCAAGATACGCAGTATTTT. It is translated as CASSDWRQAQDTQYF. This chain joins TRBV25-1 and TRBJ2-3, with D maybe TRBD1 (6 bases). The germline CDR1 and CDR2 sequences are MGHDK and SYGVNS. Trimming pared 3 bases from V and 5 bases from J, leaving 15 bases between. The CDR3 contains 15 residues. Supplemented by reference TRBV25-1 and TRBJ2-3, the full variable domain reads EADIYQTPRYLVIGTGKKITLECSQTMGHDKMYWYQQDPGMELHLIHYSYGVNSTEKGDLSSESTVSRIRTEHFPLTLESARPSHTSQYLCASSDWRQAQDTQYFGPGTRLTVL.

The chain links TRBV28 to TRBJ2-1; TRBD1 matches at 7 bases. Germline CDR1 MDHEN, CDR2 SYDVKM. CDR3 length: 16 amino acids. V trimming: 6 bases; J trimming: 4 bases; junction bases outside the gene matches: 12. The CDR3, as DNA: TGTGCCAGCAGGCGCCAACAGGGGATTGTTTACAATGAGCAGTTCTTC. It yields the protein CASRRQQGIVYNEQFF.

The chain recombines TRBV7-8 with TRBJ2-2; 10 bases match TRBD1. From germline, CDR1 is SGHVS and CDR2 FQNEAQ. With 6 bases clipped from V and 6 bases from J, the junction kept 13 bases outside the gene matches. The CDR3 contains 17 residues. The CDR3 nucleotides are TGTGCCAGCAGGAACCGGGACAGGGGATTTATGTCCGGGGAGCTGTTTTTT. Protein: CASRNRDRGFMSGELFF.

The CDR3 sequence: CASRASGGDTGELFF. DNA for the CDR3: TGTGCCAGCAGGGCGAGCGGGGGCGACACCGGGGAGCTGTTTTTT. V is TRBV9 and J is TRBJ2-2; TRBD2 matches at 8 bases. Trimming cost V 5 bases and J 3 bases; bases outside gene matches: 6. The germline gives CDR1 SGDLS, CDR2 YYNGEE. This CDR3 contains 15 residues.

The chain recombines TRBV18 with TRBJ2-5; 9 positions match TRBD1. The V segment lost 6 bases and the J segment 4 bases; nucleotides outside the gene matches: 3. The CDR3 runs 13 residues. Germline V gives CDR1 KGHSH, CDR2 LQKENI. As DNA, the CDR3 is TGTGCCAGCTCCGACAGGGGGGGAGAGACCCAGTACTTC. Protein sequence: CASSDRGGETQYF.

J is TRBJ2-4 and V is TRBV4-1, with TRBD2 identical over 9 bases. CDR3 length: 16 amino acids. Germline CDR1 and CDR2: MGHRA and YSYEKL. The junction had 4 bases not matched to a gene; V was cut back by 4 bases and J by 0 bases. The DNA for the CDR3 is TGCGCCAGCAGCCGTGATAGCGGGAGAGCCAAAAACATTCAGTACTTC. It specifies CASSRDSGRAKNIQYF.

The chain carries TRBV27 and TRBJ2-2; a weak D match, TRBD1 (6 bases). This CDR3 is 16 amino acids long. Germline assignment: CDR1 MNHEY and CDR2 SMNVEV (reference sequence). The V end was cut by 6 bases, the J end by 0 bases, with 14 bases between. CDR3 DNA: TGTGCCAGCAGCCCAAACAGGGCGGCGAACACCGGGGAGCTGTTTTTT. This sequence encodes CASSPNRAANTGELFF.

V gene TRBV5-6 combines with J gene TRBJ1-2, with D unclear. The germline gives CDR1 SGHDT, CDR2 YYEEEE. The CDR3 contains 12 residues. V lost 3 bases and J 7 bases, leaving 10 bases between the germline ends. The CDR3, as DNA: TGTGCCAGCAGCTCCCGGTTTCTTGGCTACACCTTC. It encodes CASSSRFLGYTF.

This sequence joins TRBV7-3 and TRBJ2-3; D perhaps matches TRBD2 (7 bases). With 3 bases removed from V and 1 base from J, the gap between germline ends came to 11 bases. From germline, CDR1 is SGHTA and CDR2 FQGTGA. The CDR3 totals 15 residues. CDR3 sequence reads: CASSLGGPGTDTQYF. The DNA for the CDR3 is TGTGCCAGCAGCTTGGGGGGGCCCGGCACAGATACGCAGTATTTT.

This chain uses TRBV5-6 with TRBJ2-4; 8 nucleotides align to TRBD2. CDR1 SGHDT and CDR2 YYEEEE come from the germline V gene. The CDR3 is made up of 14 amino acids. V was clipped by 4 bases and J by 5 bases; unmatched bases: 5. Here the CDR3 DNA reads TGTGCCAGCAGCCGGACAGCGGGGGAAAACATTCAGTACTTC. It specifies CASSRTAGENIQYF.

V gene TRBV2 combines with J gene TRBJ1-5; D is uncertain. The CDR3 has 12 amino acids. V lost 5 bases, J lost 6 bases, and 8 bases lay in between. Looked up from germline, CDR1 is SNHLY and CDR2 is FYNNEI. The CDR3 loop reads CASSQLGQPQHF. CDR3 bases: TGTGCCAGCAGTCAACTCGGTCAGCCCCAGCATTTT.

This clone was recorded once. V is TRBV6-5 and J is TRBJ1-1; D is perhaps TRBD1 (5 bases). V dropped 5 bases and J dropped 8 bases, with 12 bases sitting between them. From germline, CDR1 is MNHEY and CDR2 SVGAGI. The CDR3 spans 12 residues. CDR3 region: CASSNTGSEAFF. In DNA form, the CDR3 reads TGTGCCAGCAGTAATACAGGAAGCGAAGCTTTCTTT.

The V call is TRBV27, the J call TRBJ1-5; D uncertain. This CDR3 has 13 amino acids. CDR1 MNHEY and CDR2 SMNVEV come from the germline V gene (reference sequence). V dropped 5 bases and J dropped 9 bases, with 14 bases sitting between them. In DNA, the CDR3 is TGTGCCAGCAGTCCGACCGGGAGCCTGCCCCAGCATTTT. The encoded protein is CASSPTGSLPQHF.

The chain employs TRBV27 and TRBJ2-5; D perhaps matches TRBD1 (5 bases). Trimming removed 2 bases from V and 0 bases from J, with 7 bases in between. From germline, CDR1 is MNHEY and CDR2 SMNVEV (reference sequence). The CDR3 covers 14 residues. Here the CDR3 DNA reads TGTGCCAGCAGTTTAAACAGGTACCAAGAGACCCAGTACTTC. This encodes CASSLNRYQETQYF.

Only one count was recorded for this clone. The genes are TRBV28 and TRBJ2-3, with D uncertain. CDR1 and CDR2 (germline): MDHEN, SYDVKM. The CDR3 runs 16 residues. Trimming left V 2 bases short and J 1 base short, with 13 bases between. CDR3 amino acids: CASSLGPSGGTDTQYF. The DNA of the CDR3 is TGTGCCAGCAGTTTAGGTCCCTCTGGAGGCACAGATACGCAGTATTTT.

This chain links TRBV7-2 with TRBJ2-2; D is ambiguous. Trimming stripped 3 bases from V and 6 bases from J, with 14 bases between. Per germline, CDR1 SGHTA and CDR2 FQGNSA. The CDR3 covers 15 residues. The CDR3 DNA reads TGTGCCAGCAGCTTGTCTCAAACGGGTCCCGGGGAGCTGTTTTTT. Translated, it gives CASSLSQTGPGELFF.

This rearrangement joins TRBV5-4 to TRBJ2-7; TRBD1 agrees at 7 bases. CDR1 and CDR2 (germline): SGHNT, YYREEE (reference sequence). The V segment lost 4 bases and the J segment 3 bases; nucleotides outside the gene matches: 10. The CDR3 length is 15 residues. The CDR3 spells CASSVFGQDHYEQYV. CDR3 DNA: TGTGCCAGCAGCGTCTTCGGACAGGACCACTACGAGCAGTACGTC.

The chain couples TRBV5-6 to TRBJ2-7; D may be TRBD1 (5 bases). The CDR3 is 15 residues long. CDR1 SGHDT and CDR2 YYEEEE come from the germline V gene. V gave up 0 bases and J gave up 2 bases, with 12 bases separating them. The CDR3, as DNA: TGTGCCAGCAGCTTGGGGGTCCAAGGGGCCTACGAGCAGTACTTC. Translation: CASSLGVQGAYEQYF. Based on the CDR3 plus reference TRBV5-6 and TRBJ2-7, the full variable domain is DAGVTQSPTHLIKTRGQQVTLRCSPKSGHDTVSWYQQALGQGPQFIFQYYEEEERQRGNFPDRFSGHQFPNYSSELNVNALLLGDSALYLCASSLGVQGAYEQYFGPGTRLTVT.

The chain recombines TRBV2 with TRBJ2-3, with D possibly matching TRBD1 (5 bases). This CDR3 comprises 12 residues. Germline CDR1 and CDR2: SNHLY and FYNNEI. V was cut by 8 bases and J by 0 bases, with 6 bases left in between. CDR3 residues: CASRQSTDTQYF. CDR3 nucleotides: TGTGCCAGCCGACAGAGCACAGATACGCAGTATTTT.

The chain joins TRBV19 to TRBJ1-1, with 7 bases lining up with TRBD1. Per the germline V gene, CDR1 is LNHDA and CDR2 is SQIVND (reference sequence). The CDR3 loop spans 15 amino acids. The V segment lost 6 bases and the J segment 0 bases; nucleotides outside the gene matches: 7. Here the CDR3 reads CASRGYGQVNTEAFF. The DNA for the CDR3 is TGTGCCAGTAGAGGGTATGGACAGGTGAACACTGAAGCTTTCTTT.

The rearrangement links TRBV6-6 to TRBJ2-3; D remains unclear. V was shortened by 5 bases and J by 5 bases, with 11 bases between the two germline ends. Germline lookup yields CDR1 MNHNY and CDR2 SVGAGI (reference sequence). This CDR3 has 13 amino acids. The CDR3 DNA sequence: TGTGCCAGCAGTCCCCCGGAGTTAGATACGCAGTATTTT. It translates to CASSPPELDTQYF.

The J gene is TRBJ2-5, the V gene TRBV30; no clear D. Per the germline V gene, CDR1 is GTSNPN and CDR2 is SVGIG (reference sequence). This CDR3 comprises 13 residues. Trimming left V 2 bases short and J 7 bases short, with 14 bases between. The CDR3 sequence is CAWSFSDSGTQYF. The CDR3 nucleotides are TGTGCCTGGAGTTTCTCAGACTCGGGGACCCAGTACTTC.

The V and J genes are TRBV7-9 and TRBJ2-3; D perhaps matches TRBD1 (6 bases). Germline CDR1 SEHNR, CDR2 FQNEAQ (reference sequence). The length of the CDR3 is 13 residues. Trimming removed 5 bases at V and 4 bases at J, with 10 bases between. In DNA form, the CDR3 reads TGTGCCAGCAGCCCACAGGGCTCAGATACGCAGTATTTT. It translates to CASSPQGSDTQYF. Full variable domain (rest looked up from reference TRBV7-9 and TRBJ2-3): DTGVSQNPRHKITKRGQNVTFRCDPISEHNRLYWYRQTLGQGPEFLTYFQNEAQLEKSRLLSDRFSAERPKGSFSTLEIQRTEQGDSAMYLCASSPQGSDTQYFGPGTRLTVL.

This clone occurred once. The chain carries TRBV27 and TRBJ2-6; D gene uncertain. This CDR3 has 15 amino acids. Germline assignment: CDR1 MNHEY and CDR2 SMNVEV (reference sequence). V lost 4 bases and J 4 bases, leaving 11 bases between the germline ends. CDR3 in amino acids: CASSSARSGANVLTF. Here the CDR3 DNA reads TGTGCCAGCAGTTCCGCCCGGTCCGGGGCCAACGTCCTGACTTTC.

V and J are TRBV30 and TRBJ2-3, with 12 bases fitting TRBD2. Germline loops: CDR1 GTSNPN, CDR2 SVGIG (reference sequence). V lost 1 base and J lost 3; bases outside the gene matches: 2. The CDR3 runs to 15 residues. CDR3 nucleotides: TGTGCCTGGAGTGCGACTAGCGGGGGAACAGATACGCAGTATTTT. Amino acids: CAWSATSGGTDTQYF.

This chain uses TRBV5-4 with TRBJ1-1; no clear D. V lost 1 base and J 5 bases, leaving 9 bases between the germline ends. The CDR3 consists of 13 residues. Germline V gives CDR1 SGHNT, CDR2 YYREEE (reference sequence). The CDR3 sequence: CASSLTKRTEAFF. Here the CDR3 DNA reads TGTGCCAGCAGCTTGACAAAGAGGACTGAAGCTTTCTTT.

This clone has at least ten counts. The chain recombines TRBV5-4 with TRBJ1-4, with 7 nucleotides matching TRBD1. The J segment lost 0 bases and the V segment lost 3 bases, leaving 8 bases of the junction unmatched. This CDR3 has 17 amino acids. Per germline, CDR1 SGHNT and CDR2 YYREEE (reference sequence). CDR3 sequence (DNA): TGTGCCAGCAGCTCCGGGACAGTCGAATCAACTAATGAAAAACTGTTTTTT. Protein: CASSSGTVESTNEKLFF.